Listed here are 30 T cell receptor beta chains from one sample, sequenced in a study of response to subunit inactivated influenza vaccine. TCRdb re-called the RT-PCR reads with MiXCR, one entry per CDR3 protein. The sample contains roughly 520,000 distinct CDR3 sequences, over 25% of which appear only once. The sequenced sample was CD4+ T cells sorted from PBMCs, obtained approximately 5 days after vaccination. These receptors were obtained from a man aged 45-65 years who received an inactivated influenza vaccine.

The chain combines TRBV5-1 with TRBJ1-2; TRBD1 agrees at 8 bases. This CDR3 region has 16 residues. Looked up from germline, CDR1 is SGHRS and CDR2 is YFSETQ. The V gene end was trimmed by 0 bases and the J gene end by 6 bases; junction bases not matched to a gene: 10. The CDR3 DNA sequence: TGCGCCAGCAGCTTGGCCATAGGGACAGGTAGAAATGGCTACACCTTC. This gives the protein CASSLAIGTGRNGYTF.

This clonotype was seen ten or more times. The V call is TRBV20-1, the J call TRBJ2-2; tentatively, D is TRBD1 (6 bases). This CDR3 comprises 13 residues. Germline V CDR1 and CDR2: DFQATT, SNEGSKA (reference sequence). Trimming removed 6 bases from V and 4 bases from J, with 12 bases in between. This CDR3 is CSASRGGTGELFF. The CDR3 DNA sequence: TGCAGTGCCTCCAGGGGCGGCACCGGGGAGCTGTTTTTT.

This clonotype has just a few counts. The chain has TRBV15 and TRBJ2-3; D remains unclear. The CDR3 has 12 amino acids. Germline V CDR1 and CDR2: LNHNV, YYDKDF (reference sequence). V lost 1 base and J lost 4, with 3 bases in between. DNA for the CDR3: TGTGCCACCAGCAGAGGGTCAGATACGCAGTATTTT. It codes for CATSRGSDTQYF. Complete variable domain (other parts from reference TRBV15 and TRBJ2-3): DAMVIQNPRYQVTQFGKPVTLSCSQTLNHNVMYWYQQKSSQAPKLLFHYYDKDFNNEADTPDNFQSRRPNTSFCFLDIRSPGLGDTAMYLCATSRGSDTQYFGPGTRLTVL.

In this sample, this clonotype turned up a few times. This rearrangement joins TRBV2 to TRBJ1-6; D gene unclear. V was pared by 2 bases and J by 7 bases, with 12 bases between. Germline-derived CDR1 and CDR2 are SNHLY and FYNNEI. This CDR3 has 15 amino acids. The CDR3 DNA follows: TGTGCCAGCAGTGAAAGTACCTTAGGAAATTCACCCCTCCACTTT. Its translation: CASSESTLGNSPLHF.

The chain uses TRBV29-1 and TRBJ2-3; 12 bases are shared with TRBD2. CDR1 SQVTM and CDR2 ANQGSEA come from the germline V gene. The CDR3 consists of 15 residues. Unmatched junction bases numbered 1, after V lost 2 bases and J lost 1 base. The CDR3, as DNA: TGCAGCGTTGAAAGGACTAGCGGGGGCACAGATACGCAGTATTTT. It translates to CSVERTSGGTDTQYF.

This clonotype was counted between two and nine times. This rearrangement joins TRBV20-1 to TRBJ2-5; a weak D match, TRBD2 (5 bases). This CDR3 has 14 amino acids. Germline CDR1 DFQATT, CDR2 SNEGSKA (reference sequence). Trimming took off 0 bases at V and 5 bases at J, with 13 bases between the two ends. DNA for the CDR3: TGCAGTGCTAGAGATCCGAAGGGAGCGGAGACCCAGTACTTC. It is translated as CSARDPKGAETQYF.

This clonotype was seen more than once but under ten times. The rearrangement links TRBV11-3 to TRBJ2-4; a weak D match, TRBD1 (6 bases). CDR1 and CDR2 (germline): SGHNT, YENEEA. V dropped 0 bases and J dropped 8 bases, with 14 bases sitting between them. The CDR3 totals 15 residues. CDR3 sequence reads: CASSLDRAGVHIQYF. Written as DNA, the CDR3 is TGTGCCAGCAGCTTAGATCGGGCAGGGGTACACATTCAGTACTTC.

This chain links TRBV20-1 with TRBJ1-2; D may be TRBD1 (5 bases). Trimming cost V 3 bases and J 7 bases, with 30 bases left between them. Germline-derived CDR1 and CDR2 are DFQATT and SNEGSKA (reference sequence). This CDR3 comprises 18 residues. CDR3 residues: CSASLPRDQIFWGFGYTF. The CDR3 DNA reads TGCAGTGCTAGCTTGCCCCGGGACCAAATTTTTTGGGGGTTTGGCTACACCTTC.

This clonotype showed up just a few times. This chain uses TRBV27 with TRBJ2-1, with a tentative D call TRBD2 (7 bases). CDR1 is MNHEY and CDR2 is SMNVEV in the germline V gene (reference sequence). V was cut by 6 bases and J by 0 bases, with 18 bases left in between. The CDR3 covers 17 residues. CDR3 bases: TGTGCCAGCAGGCCCAGGGAGGGGGGCATCTCCTACAATGAGCAGTTCTTC. It specifies CASRPREGGISYNEQFF.

The chain employs TRBV7-2 and TRBJ2-1; D is possibly TRBD2 (7 bases). Germline V gives CDR1 SGHTA, CDR2 FQGNSA. Trimming took 0 bases from V and 3 from J, leaving 15 bases between them. The CDR3 contains 17 residues. The CDR3 loop reads CASSLAGGLSVYNEQFF. CDR3 sequence (DNA): TGTGCCAGCAGCTTAGCGGGGGGGCTCAGTGTCTACAATGAGCAGTTCTTC.

The table lists this clonotype with a few counts. The chain carries TRBV5-1 and TRBJ2-3; 14 nucleotides match TRBD2. The V segment lost 4 bases and the J segment 7 bases; nucleotides outside the gene matches: 8. Germline V gives CDR1 SGHRS, CDR2 YFSETQ. The CDR3 length is 16 residues. CDR3 protein: CASSRTSGGMVYTQYF. The CDR3 coding sequence is TGCGCCAGCAGCAGGACTAGCGGGGGGATGGTTTATACGCAGTATTTT. The variable domain in full, completed from reference TRBV5-1 and TRBJ2-3, reads KAGVTQTPRYLIKTRGQQVTLSCSPISGHRSVSWYQQTPGQGLQFLFEYFSETQRNKGNFPGRFSGRQFSNSRSEMNVSTLELGDSALYLCASSRTSGGMVYTQYFGPGTRLTVL.

This clonotype was counted a few times. This chain connects TRBV5-5 to TRBJ2-1; D is perhaps TRBD2 (5 bases). Germline CDR1 SGHKS, CDR2 YYEKEE (reference sequence). The CDR3 loop spans 15 amino acids. V lost 4 bases to trimming and J lost 0 bases, with 11 bases between them. The CDR3 loop reads CASSRTWSSYNEQFF. The CDR3 coding sequence is TGTGCCAGCAGCCGGACTTGGAGCTCCTACAATGAGCAGTTCTTC.

CDR3 loop: CASSLGLAGERSEQFF. The CDR3 DNA is TGTGCCAGCAGCCTTGGACTAGCGGGAGAGCGGTCGGAGCAGTTCTTC. This chain connects TRBV7-3 to TRBJ2-1; 13 positions match TRBD2. The CDR3 extends over 16 amino acids. After removal of 5 bases from V and 10 bases from J, the junction contained 11 bases not matched to a gene. CDR1 and CDR2 (germline): SGHTA, FQGTGA.

V gene TRBV5-6 combines with J gene TRBJ2-2; 11 nucleotides agree with TRBD1. The V and J ends lost 8 bases and 4 bases, in that order; junction bases with no gene match: 7. The CDR3 length is 15 residues. CDR1 SGHDT and CDR2 YYEEEE come from the germline V gene. CDR3 bases: TGTGCCAGTGTTACCGGGACAGGGGGCACCGGGGAGCTGTTTTTT. Its translation: CASVTGTGGTGELFF. The whole variable domain, remainder taken from reference TRBV5-6 and TRBJ2-2, is DAGVTQSPTHLIKTRGQQVTLRCSPKSGHDTVSWYQQALGQGPQFIFQYYEEEERQRGNFPDRFSGHQFPNYSSELNVNALLLGDSALYLCASVTGTGGTGELFFGEGSRLTVL.

This clonotype was counted between two and nine times. The chain joins TRBV10-3 to TRBJ2-3; weak D call: TRBD2 (5 bases). CDR1 and CDR2 from the germline V gene are ENHRY and SYGVKD. The CDR3 has 15 amino acids. Trimming shortened V by 6 bases and J by 4 bases, and 17 bases separated the two germline ends. CDR3 sequence reads: CAISGRGPSPDTQYF. CDR3 DNA: TGTGCCATCAGCGGACGGGGTCCTTCCCCAGATACGCAGTATTTT.

This clonotype was recorded a few times. This rearrangement joins TRBV20-1 to TRBJ1-6, with D hard to call. CDR1 and CDR2 from the germline V gene are DFQATT and SNEGSKA (reference sequence). Trimming took off 5 bases at V and 7 bases at J, with 12 bases between the two ends. The CDR3 runs 13 residues. This CDR3 is CSAPTRHNSPLHF. The CDR3 DNA sequence: TGCAGTGCTCCGACACGGCACAATTCACCCCTCCACTTT.

This clonotype was counted only a few times. The rearrangement joins TRBV4-3 to TRBJ1-6; D may be TRBD1 (6 bases). Trimming stripped 1 base from V and 1 base from J, with 17 bases between. This CDR3 has 19 residues. Germline-derived CDR1 and CDR2 are LGHNA and YSLEER. CDR3 in amino acids: CASSQGWTARSSYNSPLHF. CDR3 DNA: TGCGCCAGCAGCCAAGGGTGGACAGCCCGCAGTTCCTATAATTCACCCCTCCACTTT.

This clonotype was detected a few times. The genes are TRBV7-2 and TRBJ2-7, with TRBD1 as a possible D gene (5 bases). The V gene's germline CDR1 is SGHTA and CDR2 FQGNSA. The V gene lost 2 bases and the J gene lost 4 bases, with 12 bases spanning the gap. The CDR3 has 14 amino acids. CDR3 sequence (DNA): TGTGCCAGCAGCTTAACCTTCCAGGGATACGAGCAGTACTTC. Translation: CASSLTFQGYEQYF.

This clonotype was detected only a few times. V is TRBV5-1 and J is TRBJ2-1; D is undetermined. CDR1 is SGHRS and CDR2 is YFSETQ in the germline V gene. Trimming removed 6 bases at V and 8 bases at J, with 21 bases between. The CDR3 totals 15 residues. The CDR3 DNA reads as TGCGCCAGCACTTCCGACACCCCCGTCCTCGATGAGCAGTTCTTC. Protein product: CASTSDTPVLDEQFF.

The sample holds a few counts of this clonotype. The chain combines TRBV5-1 with TRBJ2-1, with 8 bases aligning to TRBD2. V dropped 4 bases and J dropped 8; count of bases not matched to a gene: 8. Germline V gene sequence: CDR1 SGHRS, CDR2 YFSETQ. The CDR3 covers 14 residues. The CDR3 bases are TGCGCCAGCAGCCTCGGGGCAGCGGGGGATGAGCAGTTCTTC. The encoded protein is CASSLGAAGDEQFF.

The rearrangement joins TRBV29-1 to TRBJ2-1; TRBD2 matches 10 bases. The CDR3 is 14 amino acids. V gave up 4 bases and J gave up 7 bases; unmatched junction bases: 7. CDR1 is SQVTM, CDR2 ANQGSEA, per germline. CDR3 nucleotide sequence: TGCAGCGTTGGGGGTCTAGCGGGAGAGAATGAGCAGTTCTTC. It translates to CSVGGLAGENEQFF.

The CDR3 nucleotides read TGTGCCAGCGGATCAAGGGGCCGGATCAATGAAAAACTGTTTTTT. As protein: CASGSRGRINEKLFF. The genes are TRBV7-9 and TRBJ1-4, with D perhaps matching TRBD1 (5 bases). V shed 8 bases and J shed 5 bases, with 18 bases lying between them. The CDR3 totals 15 residues. Germline CDR1 reads SEHNR; CDR2 reads FQNEAQ (reference sequence). The variable domain in full, completed from reference TRBV7-9 and TRBJ1-4, reads DTGVSQNPRHKITKRGQNVTFRCDPISEHNRLYWYRQTLGQGPEFLTYFQNEAQLEKSRLLSDRFSAERPKGSFSTLEIQRTEQGDSAMYLCASGSRGRINEKLFFGSGTQLSVL.

This clonotype was seen a handful of times. This chain uses TRBV24-1 with TRBJ2-1, with TRBD1 as a possible D gene (6 bases). CDR3 size: 16 residues. Germline CDR1 reads KGHDR; CDR2 reads SFDVKD. V gave up 2 bases and J gave up 7 bases, with 17 bases separating them. Here the CDR3 DNA reads TGTGCCACCAGTGATTCGGTTTTAGGGGGAGTGAATGAGCAGTTCTTC. Translation: CATSDSVLGGVNEQFF.

The chain joins TRBV7-2 to TRBJ2-7, with 9 bases fitting TRBD1. Germline trimming cut 3 bases from V and 3 bases from J; bases unmatched to any gene: 6. The germline V gene has CDR1 SGHTA and CDR2 FQGNSA. This CDR3 spans 15 amino acids. The chain's CDR3 is CASSFRQGEGYEQYF. Here the CDR3 DNA reads TGTGCCAGCAGCTTTAGACAGGGGGAGGGCTACGAGCAGTACTTC.

The chain carries TRBV3-1 and TRBJ1-1; weak D call: TRBD1 (5 bases). V dropped 1 base and J dropped 8 bases, with 14 bases sitting between them. CDR1 and CDR2 from the germline V gene are LGHDT and YNNKEL (reference sequence). The CDR3 length is 14 residues. The CDR3 loop is CASSQGEGLGEAFF. Here the CDR3 DNA reads TGTGCCAGCAGCCAAGGTGAGGGGCTAGGCGAAGCTTTCTTT.

V is TRBV7-9 and J is TRBJ2-3, with unresolved D. V dropped 5 bases and J dropped 6 bases, with 21 bases sitting between them. There are 16 residues in the CDR3. CDR1 and CDR2 from the germline V gene are SEHNR and FQNEAQ (reference sequence). The CDR3 is CASSPEYGFSLDTQYF. Written as DNA, the CDR3 is TGTGCCAGCAGCCCCGAGTACGGGTTTAGTTTGGATACGCAGTATTTT.

J is TRBJ2-1 and V is TRBV7-3; D gene ambiguous. V lost 6 bases and J 5 bases, leaving 17 bases between the germline ends. The CDR3 is 15 residues long. CDR1 is SGHTA and CDR2 is FQGTGA in the germline V gene. The DNA for the CDR3 is TGTGCCAGCAGTCAGAACGTCCAAGGTAACAATGAGCAGTTCTTC. It codes for CASSQNVQGNNEQFF.

This clonotype was observed a handful of times. The chain uses TRBV12-3 or TRBV12-4 and TRBJ2-5; D is unclear. This CDR3 contains 13 residues. V lost 3 bases, J lost 5 bases, and 10 bases lay in between. DNA for the CDR3: TGTGCCAGCAGTTTTGGTCCGCGGGAGACCCAGTACTTC. It translates to CASSFGPRETQYF.

The chain couples TRBV7-2 to TRBJ2-5, with 7 bases matching TRBD1. Germline CDR1 is SGHTA and CDR2 is FQGNSA. CDR3 size: 13 residues. V lost 0 bases to trimming and J lost 6 bases; unmatched junction nucleotides: 1. The CDR3 nucleotides are TGTGCCAGCAGCTTAGCGAGGGGGCAGACCCAGTACTTC. Residues: CASSLARGQTQYF.

The chain has TRBV12-3 or TRBV12-4 and TRBJ2-1; D is unresolved. Between the trimmed V and J ends, which lost 6 bases and 4 bases, there was a span of 7 bases. The CDR3 loop spans 12 amino acids. The CDR3 here is CASRFSYNEQFF. The CDR3 coding sequence is TGTGCCAGCAGGTTTAGTTACAATGAGCAGTTCTTC.